These 30 T cell receptor beta chains were all obtained from the same sample, sequenced in a study of blood T cell repertoires in COVID-19. Using immunoSEQ multiplex PCR, the repertoire was profiled, and TCRdb retains in-frame clones only, with some absent. This sample has 250,000 to 300,000 clones, with roughly nine tenths found just once. Sequencing used peripheral blood. The receptors derive from a woman under 40 with COVID-19, enrolled during active disease.

This chain connects TRBV12-5 to TRBJ2-7; 7 nucleotides match TRBD1. The V gene end was trimmed by 6 bases and the J gene end by 2 bases; junction bases not matched to a gene: 7. This CDR3 has 14 residues. CDR1 LGHNT and CDR2 FRNRAP come from the germline V gene. The CDR3: CASGDRDRTYEQYF. The CDR3 DNA is TGTGCTAGTGGGGACCGGGACAGAACCTACGAGCAGTACTTC.

The chain employs TRBV6-5 and TRBJ2-1; TRBD1 matches at 9 bases. Trimming cost V 6 bases and J 15 bases; bases outside gene matches: 9. Germline V gene lookup returns CDR1 MNHEY and CDR2 SVGAGI. CDR3 length equals 12 residues. The CDR3 sequence is CASSIPGTGLFF. CDR3 in DNA: TGTGCCAGCAGCATCCCCGGGACAGGGTTGTTCTTC.

This sequence joins TRBV4-1 and TRBJ1-5, with unresolved D. From germline, CDR1 is MGHRA and CDR2 YSYEKL. V shed 1 base and J shed 4 bases, with 5 bases lying between them. This CDR3 has 13 residues. The CDR3: CASSQALNQPQHF. DNA for the CDR3: TGCGCCAGCAGCCAAGCGTTAAATCAGCCCCAGCATTTT.

CDR3 loop: CATRGWDEQYF. The CDR3 bases are TGTGCCACTCGAGGGTGGGACGAGCAGTACTTC. The chain couples TRBV27 to TRBJ2-7, with D maybe TRBD2 (5 bases). The length of the CDR3 is 11 residues. Trimming took 10 bases from V and 5 from J, leaving 12 bases between them. The germline V gene has CDR1 MNHEY and CDR2 SMNVEV (reference sequence).

The chain joins TRBV7-9 to TRBJ1-1; TRBD1 matches 8 bases. Germline values: CDR1 SEHNR, CDR2 FQNEAQ (reference sequence). With V trimmed by 5 bases and J by 6 bases, 8 bases remained unmatched. This CDR3 spans 14 amino acids. The CDR3 spells CASSPWTGWSEAFF. DNA for the CDR3: TGTGCCAGCAGCCCGTGGACAGGGTGGTCTGAAGCTTTCTTT. Supplemented by reference TRBV7-9 and TRBJ1-1, the full variable domain reads DTGVSQNPRHKITKRGQNVTFRCDPISEHNRLYWYRQTLGQGPEFLTYFQNEAQLEKSRLLSDRFSAERPKGSFSTLEIQRTEQGDSAMYLCASSPWTGWSEAFFGQGTRLTVV.

In this sample, this clone turned up once. The genes are TRBV5-8 and TRBJ2-3; 11 bases map to TRBD1. V shed 3 bases, J shed 0 bases, and the junction held 6 bases outside the gene matches. The CDR3 consists of 17 residues. The germline CDR1 and CDR2 sequences are SGHTS and YDEGEE. The CDR3 is CASSSGQGARSTDTQYF. CDR3 DNA sequence: TGTGCCAGCAGCTCCGGACAGGGGGCGCGAAGCACAGATACGCAGTATTTT.

This clone appeared a few times. Additional DNA sequences in this sample encode the identical CDR3. The rearrangement uses TRBV4-2 and TRBJ1-2; D call uncertain. Germline CDR1 reads LGHNA; CDR2 reads YNFKEQ. Trimming removed 1 base from V and 2 bases from J, with 8 bases in between. This CDR3 comprises 14 residues. The CDR3 sequence is CASSQGQVNYGYTF. In DNA, the CDR3 is TGTGCCAGCAGCCAAGGGCAGGTCAACTATGGCTACACCTTC.

The CDR3, as DNA: TGTGCCAGCAGCTTGATGCCAGGGGGCGATGGCTACACCTTC. The encoded protein is CASSLMPGGDGYTF. This sequence joins TRBV5-6 and TRBJ1-2; 8 bases are a match to TRBD1. Germline V gene sequence: CDR1 SGHDT, CDR2 YYEEEE. With 1 base clipped from V and 6 bases from J, the junction kept 5 bases outside the gene matches. The CDR3 extends over 14 amino acids.

V gene TRBV15 combines with J gene TRBJ2-1; 7 nucleotides agree with TRBD2. The CDR3 totals 13 residues. The V gene's germline CDR1 is LNHNV and CDR2 YYDKDF (reference sequence). The trim removed 2 bases at V and 8 bases at J, leaving 3 bases unmatched. The CDR3 spells CATSRFGGDEQFF. DNA of the CDR3: TGTGCCACCAGCAGATTTGGGGGGGATGAGCAGTTCTTC.

This chain uses TRBV18 with TRBJ1-1, with D maybe TRBD1 (5 bases). The CDR3 loop spans 13 amino acids. In germline, CDR1 is KGHSH, CDR2 LQKENI. V was clipped by 3 bases and J by 4 bases, with 9 bases between them. As DNA, the CDR3 is TGTGCCAGCTCACCCCCCAGGGCCACTGAAGCTTTCTTT. Translation: CASSPPRATEAFF. Combining the CDR3 with reference TRBV18 and TRBJ1-1 gives the whole variable domain NAGVMQNPRHLVRRRGQEARLRCSPMKGHSHVYWYRQLPEEGLKFMVYLQKENIIDESGMPKERFSAEFPKEGPSILRIQQVVRGDSAAYFCASSPPRATEAFFGQGTRLTVV.

J is TRBJ2-7 and V is TRBV5-6; D is perhaps TRBD1 (6 bases). V gave up 6 bases and J gave up 2 bases, with 18 bases separating them. Germline CDR1 is SGHDT and CDR2 is YYEEEE. The CDR3 contains 15 residues. The CDR3 DNA follows: TGTGCCAGCATATCGTCAGAGACAGGAACCTACGAGCAGTACTTC. It specifies CASISSETGTYEQYF.

The chain combines TRBV5-1 with TRBJ1-1; D unclear. Trimming stripped 0 bases from V and 7 bases from J, with 13 bases between. There are 14 residues in the CDR3. Germline V gives CDR1 SGHRS, CDR2 YFSETQ. CDR3 loop: CASSLEWASDEAFF. Written as DNA, the CDR3 is TGCGCCAGCAGCTTGGAATGGGCTTCGGATGAAGCTTTCTTT.

The J gene is TRBJ2-1, the V gene TRBV29-1; tentatively, D is TRBD1 (6 bases). The germline CDR1 and CDR2 sequences are SQVTM and ANQGSEA. The CDR3 runs to 13 residues. The V and J ends lost 3 bases and 8 bases respectively, with 14 bases between them. Here the CDR3 reads CSVEGAGAHEQFF. CDR3 sequence (DNA): TGCAGCGTTGAGGGGGCCGGGGCTCATGAGCAGTTCTTC.

The chain links TRBV19 to TRBJ1-5, with a weak D call TRBD1 (6 bases). CDR1 is LNHDA, CDR2 SQIVND, per germline (reference sequence). Trimming removed 5 bases at V and 5 bases at J, with 13 bases between. The CDR3 contains 14 residues. DNA of the CDR3: TGTGCCAGTAGTTCCCGGACAGACTATCAGCCCCAGCATTTT. Its translation is CASSSRTDYQPQHF.

The gene calls are TRBV15 and TRBJ1-2; perhaps TRBD1 as D (5 bases). The germline V gene encodes CDR1 LNHNV and CDR2 YYDKDF (reference sequence). This CDR3 spans 15 amino acids. V lost 5 bases to trimming and J lost 2 bases, with 15 bases between them. In DNA form, the CDR3 reads TGTGCCACCAGCCGACAGAACATAAAAAACTATGGCTACACCTTC. It is translated as CATSRQNIKNYGYTF.

This clone was seen once. The chain carries TRBV2 and TRBJ1-5, with D hard to call. Deletions cut 3 bases from V and 11 bases from J, with 14 bases between. This CDR3 comprises 13 residues. Germline V gene lookup returns CDR1 SNHLY and CDR2 FYNNEI. CDR3 nucleotides: TGTGCCAGCAGTGATTCCGGTTGGGCGTCCCAGCATTTT. Residues: CASSDSGWASQHF.

This sequence joins TRBV19 and TRBJ1-5; no clear D. Germline V gene data show CDR1 as LNHDA and CDR2 as SQIVND (reference sequence). V shed 3 bases and J shed 5 bases, with 14 bases lying between them. This CDR3 spans 15 amino acids. The CDR3 sequence: CASSIGRADYQPQHF. In DNA, the CDR3 is TGTGCCAGTAGTATCGGGAGGGCAGACTATCAGCCCCAGCATTTT.

The genes are TRBV7-9 and TRBJ2-7; TRBD2 agrees at 8 bases. The CDR3 covers 15 residues. CDR1 is SEHNR, CDR2 FQNEAQ, per germline (reference sequence). V was pared by 5 bases and J by 1 base, with 7 bases of the junction left unmatched. DNA of the CDR3: TGTGCCAGCAGCGCCAGCGGGGGAGTATCCTACGAGCAGTACTTC. Residues: CASSASGGVSYEQYF.

This chain connects TRBV6-5 to TRBJ1-1; D is unresolved. Germline-derived CDR1 and CDR2 are MNHEY and SVGAGI. The CDR3 is 15 residues long. The V end was cut by 0 bases, the J end by 0 bases, with 8 bases between. The CDR3 coding sequence is TGTGCCAGCAGTTACTCGCCGGGGTTGAACACTGAAGCTTTCTTT. It specifies CASSYSPGLNTEAFF.

The chain's CDR3 is CASSPGLGETQYF. The CDR3 nucleotides read TGTGCCAGCTCACCGGGCCTCGGAGAGACCCAGTACTTC. This chain connects TRBV18 to TRBJ2-5; D is unresolved. V was shortened by 3 bases and J by 4 bases, with 9 bases between the two germline ends. Germline V gene lookup returns CDR1 KGHSH and CDR2 LQKENI. The CDR3 sequence is 13 residues long.

This clone has only one observation. V gene TRBV29-1 combines with J gene TRBJ1-2, with D possibly matching TRBD1 (6 bases). Trimming pared 4 bases from V and 4 bases from J, leaving 19 bases between. There are 15 residues in the CDR3. Germline CDR1 and CDR2: SQVTM and ANQGSEA. Here the CDR3 DNA reads TGCAGCGTTGGGACCTCGGGTGGACAGCCCTATGGCTACACCTTC. It specifies CSVGTSGGQPYGYTF.

A single count supports this clone. The chain joins TRBV19 to TRBJ1-5; D ambiguous. This CDR3 has 13 amino acids. V lost 7 bases to trimming and J lost 6 bases, with 13 bases between them. The V gene's germline CDR1 is LNHDA and CDR2 SQIVND (reference sequence). CDR3 DNA: TGTGCCAGTACTCGGTCCCTTGGTCAGCCCCAGCATTTT. Protein sequence: CASTRSLGQPQHF.

This chain uses TRBV30 with TRBJ2-7, with 7 bases identical to TRBD2. The CDR3 runs 16 residues. With V trimmed by 2 bases and J by 4 bases, 14 bases remained unmatched. The germline gives CDR1 GTSNPN, CDR2 SVGIG (reference sequence). CDR3 region: CAWSPPGRPAKYEQYF. The DNA for the CDR3 is TGTGCCTGGAGTCCCCCCGGGAGGCCTGCGAAGTACGAGCAGTACTTC.

This clone was observed once. V is TRBV27 and J is TRBJ2-1; the D gene is possibly TRBD1 (6 bases). The ends were cut back, 4 bases at V and 8 bases at J, with 12 bases in the middle. Germline V gene lookup returns CDR1 MNHEY and CDR2 SMNVEV (reference sequence). CDR3 length equals 13 residues. In DNA, the CDR3 is TGTGCCAGCAGTTGGCAGGGGCGGTATGAGCAGTTCTTC. Protein: CASSWQGRYEQFF.

The table lists this clone with a count of one. The chain employs TRBV27 and TRBJ2-3; TRBD2 matches 7 bases. The CDR3 length is 15 residues. Germline-derived CDR1 and CDR2 are MNHEY and SMNVEV (reference sequence). V lost 5 bases and J lost 2; bases outside the gene matches: 7. The DNA for the CDR3 is TGTGCCAGCAGTCCCGGGACTATTTCCACAGATACGCAGTATTTT. It yields the protein CASSPGTISTDTQYF.

The chain couples TRBV11-2 to TRBJ1-1, with TRBD1 as a possible D gene (5 bases). Germline values: CDR1 SGHAT, CDR2 FQNNGV. The CDR3 covers 16 residues. Trimming removed 8 bases from V and 2 bases from J, with 21 bases in between. This chain's CDR3 is CASDTIWTDTNTEAFF. DNA of the CDR3: TGTGCCAGCGATACCATTTGGACGGACACCAACACTGAAGCTTTCTTT.

The chain uses TRBV6-1 and TRBJ1-3; 7 bases agree with TRBD1. J gave up 1 base and V 4 bases, and 7 bases lay outside the gene matches. CDR1 MNHNS and CDR2 SASEGT come from the germline V gene. The CDR3 spans 16 residues. The CDR3 coding sequence is TGTGCCAGCAGTGGACAGGGCCTGCGGTCTGGAAACACCATATATTTT. The encoded protein is CASSGQGLRSGNTIYF.

The V and J genes are TRBV6-2 or TRBV6-3 and TRBJ2-2; a possible D gene is TRBD2 (5 bases). Trimming took 6 bases from V and 3 from J, leaving 23 bases between them. Germline CDR1 reads MNHEY; CDR2 reads SVGEGT. This CDR3 region has 18 residues. The CDR3 is CASSPTSSQEWYTGELFF. In DNA, the CDR3 is TGTGCCAGCAGCCCTACTAGTAGTCAGGAGTGGTACACCGGGGAGCTGTTTTTT.

The V and J genes are TRBV7-6 and TRBJ2-1, with TRBD1 identical over 7 bases. With V trimmed by 6 bases and J by 11 bases, 10 bases remained unmatched. The CDR3 contains 13 residues. Germline V gene sequence: CDR1 SGHVS, CDR2 FNYEAQ. In DNA, the CDR3 is TGTGCCAGCAGATCGGACAGGCGTGGCCAGCAGTTCTTC. Residues: CASRSDRRGQQFF.

The chain joins TRBV4-1 to TRBJ2-5; the D gene is possibly TRBD2 (6 bases). The CDR3 is made up of 18 amino acids. Deletions cut 0 bases from V and 5 bases from J, with 22 bases between. The germline CDR1 and CDR2 sequences are MGHRA and YSYEKL. The CDR3, as DNA: TGCGCCAGCAGCCAAGATCCGCGGGGCACCGAATATGGGGAGACCCAGTACTTC. Translated, it gives CASSQDPRGTEYGETQYF.